The source of this T cell receptor (beta chain) is a study of a mutant IDH1 vaccine in newly diagnosed glioma. Across the study: Patients got their first vaccination 4-6 weeks after radiotherapy alone, or with temozolomide cycles. Standard pretreatment was either radiotherapy, temozolomide, or, for most, radiochemotherapy with temozolomide. The sex distribution of treated patients was about 62% male and 37.5% female, with a mean age of 40.4 years.

TCRdb keeps only in-frame clones here, not all; method: immunoSEQ multiplex PCR. The profile shows over 50,000 clones, around 81% of them singletons. This CDR3 contains 14 residues. Germline CDR1 and CDR2: SQVTM and ANQGSEA. The V and J ends lost 2 bases and 5 bases, in that order; junction bases with no gene match: 7. Comments on this clone: The target antigen is unknown.

Time point denoted: week 5, during vaccination. Vaccination comprised doses that each held 300 ug of mutant IDH1 20-mer peptide, plus topical imiquimod. Whole-study findings and limits: Pseudoprogression seemed unlinked to shifts in top peripheral T cell clonotypes.

Sequenced material: PBMCs, taken from a glioma patient whose treatment included an IDH1 peptide vaccine. V gene TRBV29-1 combines with J gene TRBJ1-1, with 8 bases fitting TRBD1. The TCR was taken from a young man with glioma. The DNA of the CDR3 is TGCAGCGTTGAAAAGACAGGGGTAACGACTGAAGCTTTCTTT. Translation: CSVEKTGVTTEAFF.